The present T cell receptor (beta chain) was sequenced within a study of HIV-infected patients and healthy controls. cDNA was made from about 500 ng RNA using alpha and beta constant primers. Each of the alpha and beta chains got its own library through chain-specific third strand synthesis with indices. Two random hexamers, added before amplification and joined, formed each molecule's 12-nucleotide barcode. MiXCR, run by TCRdb on the 5' RACE reads, gives a single entry per CDR3 protein. The table shows almost 25,000 distinct CDR3 sequences, with 8.5% to 9% occurring only once. Study-wide points: Mean usage of eight alpha and eight beta V genes differed significantly in HIV-infected patients versus controls.

All unsorted peripheral T cells were captured because whole blood was used without fractionation. A 2.5 ml peripheral blood sample was taken for RNA. This clonotype was observed many times. Its antigen is unidentified. V shed 0 bases, J shed 6 bases, and the junction held 5 bases outside the gene matches. Germline V CDR1 and CDR2: DFQATT, SNEGSKA (reference sequence). The CDR3 length is 16 residues. The sample comprised blood. This clonotype originated in an adult in good health. The chain couples TRBV20-1 to TRBJ1-6; the match to TRBD1 covers 10 bases. The CDR3 region is CSARDAGTGANSPLHF. CDR3 coding DNA: TGCAGTGCTAGAGATGCCGGGACAGGGGCTAATTCACCCCTCCACTTT.